In this sample, the clone carrying this T cell receptor beta chain turned up a few times. Its antigen is as yet unknown. Other DNA sequences from this sample encode an identical CDR3 as well. The data originate from a study of T cell responses to AZD1222 COVID-19 vaccine. Some clones are missing from TCRdb's copy, which holds only in-frame ones; the method was immunoSEQ multiplex PCR. Of some 200,000 clones in the sample, approximately 90% are singletons; the top ten hold approximately 0.97%. Study results and caveats: Only a handful of people who got AZD1222 tested seropositive at baseline. Spike was spanned by vaccine-associated CD4 TCRs, with dominance at 160-218 and 743-854.

The sequencing here drew on peripheral blood, taken on day 0 of AZD1222 vaccination. The origin of this receptor is an adult in good health.

The CDR3 loop reads CASSLLGAYEQYF. For the CDR3, the DNA is TGTGCCAGCAGTTTACTCGGAGCCTACGAGCAGTACTTC. The chain employs TRBV12-3 or TRBV12-4 and TRBJ2-7, with D uncertain. There are 13 residues in the CDR3. V gave up 2 bases and J gave up 2 bases, with 7 bases separating them.